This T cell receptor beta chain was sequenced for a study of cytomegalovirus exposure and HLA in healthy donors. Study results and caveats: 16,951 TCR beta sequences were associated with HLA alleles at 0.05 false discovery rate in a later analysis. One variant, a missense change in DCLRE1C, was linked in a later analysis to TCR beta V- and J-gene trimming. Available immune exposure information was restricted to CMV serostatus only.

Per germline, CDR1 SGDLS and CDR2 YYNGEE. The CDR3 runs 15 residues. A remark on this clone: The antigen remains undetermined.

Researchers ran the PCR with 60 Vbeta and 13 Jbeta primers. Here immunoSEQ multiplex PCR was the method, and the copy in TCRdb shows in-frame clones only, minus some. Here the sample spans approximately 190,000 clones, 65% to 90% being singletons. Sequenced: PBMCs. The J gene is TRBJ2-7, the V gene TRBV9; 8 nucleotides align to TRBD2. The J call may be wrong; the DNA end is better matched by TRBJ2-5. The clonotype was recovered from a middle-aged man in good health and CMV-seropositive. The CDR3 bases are TGTGCCAGCAGCGTAGGGGTTAGCGGGGTGGAGACCCAGTACTTC. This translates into CASSVGVSGVETQYF.